This is a list of T cell receptor beta chains from one sample in a study of cytomegalovirus exposure and HLA in healthy donors. Produced via immunoSEQ multiplex PCR; TCRdb's table is partial and in-frame only. The sample comprises approximately 150,000 clones, roughly 72% of which are singletons, and over 2% rests with the top ten. The sequencing sample was made of PBMCs. Source of these receptors: a man aged 35 to 55 in good health and CMV-seronegative. Both conserved end residues are part of each CDR3. D genes are given only for firm matches. The listing skips clone size in some rows; elsewhere it reads once, few, many or a size class.

cdr3_nt	cdr3_aa	clone_size	j_call	v_call	d_call
TGTGCCAGTAGTATCCGGGACAGGGGTTCTTTCTATGGCTACACCTTC	CASSIRDRGSFYGYTF	.	TRBJ1-2	TRBV19	TRBD1
TGTGCCAGCCCCAGGGACAGGGAGGGCAATCAGCCCCAGCATTTT	CASPRDREGNQPQHF	.	TRBJ1-5	TRBV6-5	TRBD1
TGTGCCAGCAGCTTAGGCGTGGGGACAGGGCGCTTGGATTCACCCCTCCACTTT	CASSLGVGTGRLDSPLHF	.	TRBJ1-6	TRBV7-2	TRBD1
TGTGCCAGCAGCTACCGACAGGTTCGCTATGGCTACACCTTC	CASSYRQVRYGYTF	once	TRBJ1-2	TRBV5-8	.
TGTGCCTCTCGAGCGGGGGGCTACACAGATACGCAGTATTTT	CASRAGGYTDTQYF	.	TRBJ2-3	TRBV10-3	TRBD2
TGTGCCTGGAGATGGCTAGCGGCTAGCACAGATACGCAGTATTTT	CAWRWLAASTDTQYF	few	TRBJ2-3	TRBV30	TRBD2
TGCGCCAGCAGCCGGAGAGGTTCCAGCTCCTACGAGCAGTACTTC	CASSRRGSSSYEQYF	.	TRBJ2-7	TRBV5-1	.
TGTGCCTGGAGTGTACTTGCCAGGTACTATGGCTACACCTTC	CAWSVLARYYGYTF	.	TRBJ1-2	TRBV30	.
TGTGCCATTGCGACTAGCGGGGGAGTCACCGGGGAGCTGTTTTTT	CAIATSGGVTGELFF	few	TRBJ2-2	TRBV10-3	TRBD2
TGTGCCAGCAGTGGTATATTGAACACTGAAGCTTTCTTT	CASSGILNTEAFF	few	TRBJ1-1	TRBV6-1	.
TGTGCCAGCAGCCGGGGAGCCTACGAGCAGTACTTC	CASSRGAYEQYF	.	TRBJ2-7	TRBV11-2	.
TGTGCCAGTAGTATAGAAGTAATAGGAGGGGAGAGGTCTAGCAATCAGCCCCAGCATTTT	CASSIEVIGGERSSNQPQHF	.	TRBJ1-5	TRBV19	.
TGCGCCAGCAGCTCATGGGCGGGGGAGACCCAGTACTTC	CASSSWAGETQYF	.	TRBJ2-5	TRBV5-1	.
TGTGCCAGCTTCTTGGTCGCGTGGACAGGGGGCGAGGGGGAGCTGTTTTTT	CASFLVAWTGGEGELFF	few	TRBJ2-2	TRBV2	TRBD1
TGTGCCAGCAGTGAAATAAGGGGGAGCTATGGCTACACCTTC	CASSEIRGSYGYTF	.	TRBJ1-2	TRBV2	.
TGTGCCAGTAGTATAGATTTTAGGGAGTCGGGCGAGCAGTACTTC	CASSIDFRESGEQYF	.	TRBJ2-7	TRBV19	.
TGTGCCAGCAGCTTGATCTCGGCCAGGGCCCAAGAGACCCAGTACTTC	CASSLISARAQETQYF	.	TRBJ2-5	TRBV5-8	.
TGCGCCAGCAGCCTAAGGCTAACAGGGGAAAGCGGCTACACCTTC	CASSLRLTGESGYTF	.	TRBJ1-2	TRBV5-1	TRBD1
TGTTCCTCGGGCAGGGGCTACGAGCAGTACTTC	CSSGRGYEQYF	.	TRBJ2-7	TRBV7-9	.
TGTGCCAGCAGCTTAGATTTTGGCAGCTACAATGAGCAGTTCTTC	CASSLDFGSYNEQFF	.	TRBJ2-1	TRBV11-3	.
TGTTCCAGCAGCGTGACAGGGACTGAAGCTTTCTTT	CSSSVTGTEAFF	.	TRBJ1-1	TRBV7-3	TRBD1
TGTGCCACCAGCAGGTCGACAGGGGGGTCCTACGAGCAGTACTTC	CATSRSTGGSYEQYF	.	TRBJ2-7	TRBV15	TRBD1
TGTGCCAGCAGCTTATCAGGGGATCTAGGGGCTAACTATGGCTACACCTTC	CASSLSGDLGANYGYTF	once	TRBJ1-2	TRBV7-9	.
TGTGCCAGCAGCGTCGAGCCAGGGCACTACGAGCAGTACTTC	CASSVEPGHYEQYF	.	TRBJ2-7	TRBV9	.
TGTGCCAGCAGCTGGGACAGTTACTCTGGAAACACCATATATTTT	CASSWDSYSGNTIYF	.	TRBJ1-3	TRBV11-2	TRBD1
TGCGCCAGCAGCGGGCGACAGGGGTCCCCCTACGAGCAGTACTTC	CASSGRQGSPYEQYF	.	TRBJ2-7	TRBV5-1	TRBD1
TGCGCCAGCAGCTTGCTCCGGGACAGGGGCAAGAATACGCAGTATTTT	CASSLLRDRGKNTQYF	.	TRBJ2-3	TRBV5-1	TRBD1
TGTGCCAGCACCTTGGGGACAGCCTTAAACTACGAGCAGTACTTC	CASTLGTALNYEQYF	.	TRBJ2-7	TRBV5-8	TRBD1
TGCAGCGTTGAAGACGGCAGGGGGCTGGGCTATGGCTACACCTTC	CSVEDGRGLGYGYTF	few	TRBJ1-2	TRBV29-1	TRBD1
TGTGCCAGCAGTTACGTCGGTCACGCCACCTACAATGAGCAGTTCTTC	CASSYVGHATYNEQFF	.	TRBJ2-1	TRBV6-5	.
TGTGCCAGCAGCCCGGTAGGACGGGGGAGGCCCTACGAGCAGTACTTC	CASSPVGRGRPYEQYF	.	TRBJ2-7	TRBV5-6	.
TGTGCTAGTGGTCAGACAGGGCATACCCGCAATGAGCAGTTCTTC	CASGQTGHTRNEQFF	.	TRBJ2-1	TRBV12-5	TRBD1
TGCGCCAGCAGTTTTTCAGGGGTTTCGGATGAAAAACTGTTTTTT	CASSFSGVSDEKLFF	.	TRBJ1-4	TRBV5-1	.
TGTGCCAGCAGTTACGACAGGGTGGGCACAGATACGCAGTATTTT	CASSYDRVGTDTQYF	.	TRBJ2-3	TRBV6-6	TRBD1
TGTGCCATCAGTGAGGGAGGCCTAGCGGATACGCAGTATTTT	CAISEGGLADTQYF	.	TRBJ2-3	TRBV10-3	.
TGCGCCAGCAGCCCGACAGGGGGCCACGAGCAGTACTTC	CASSPTGGHEQYF	once	TRBJ2-7	TRBV5-1	TRBD1
TGCGCCAGCAGCCCAACCGTGGCGGCCTACGAGCAGTACTTC	CASSPTVAAYEQYF	.	TRBJ2-7	TRBV4-3	.
TGTGCCAGCAGCCAACAGGGAGCCGGCACTGAAGCTTTCTTT	CASSQQGAGTEAFF	.	TRBJ1-1	TRBV11-2	.
TGTGCCAGCAAGGCGGGGGTCCAAGAGACCCAGTACTTC	CASKAGVQETQYF	.	TRBJ2-5	TRBV2	TRBD2
TGTGCCACCAGCGTAAGACTCGGCTCTGGAAACACCATATATTTT	CATSVRLGSGNTIYF	.	TRBJ1-3	TRBV15	.
TGTGCCAGCAGCTTGGGACAGCACTCCTACGAGCAGTACTTC	CASSLGQHSYEQYF	.	TRBJ2-7	TRBV13	TRBD1
TGCGCCAGCTTTAGCGGGGGGAGGTATGAGCAGTTCTTC	CASFSGGRYEQFF	.	TRBJ2-1	TRBV10-2	TRBD2
TGCGCCAGCAGCCAAGATCGGGGAGGGCCCGCGAGGGACTATGGCTACACCTTC	CASSQDRGGPARDYGYTF	.	TRBJ1-2	TRBV4-3	.
TGTGCCAGCAGCTTAGTTGGACAGGGGAAAGATTCACCCCTCCACTTT	CASSLVGQGKDSPLHF	.	TRBJ1-6	TRBV11-2	TRBD1
TGTGCCAGCAGCACCCGACTAGCAGATGAGCAGTTCTTC	CASSTRLADEQFF	.	TRBJ2-1	TRBV7-6	TRBD2
TGTGCCATCAGTGACCTGGGGACAGGGATCAATGAGCAGTTCTTC	CAISDLGTGINEQFF	.	TRBJ2-1	TRBV10-3	TRBD1